This TCR beta chain was obtained from a study of T cell responses to AZD1222 COVID-19 vaccine. As regards this clone: The antigen remains unidentified.

Clones were sequenced by immunoSEQ multiplex PCR, and TCRdb holds only the in-frame ones, with some missing. Of 140,000 or so clones listed, approximately 90% are singletons. General observations from the study: It was only after the peak T cell response that any repertoires were sampled. Nearly half of spike-specific TCRs reportedly target variant regions that are unmutated in the B.1.351 and B.1.1.7 variants. Baseline serology detected seropositivity in only six AZD1222 recipients. Two AZD1222 administrations were followed by greater Spike-specific TCR breadth and depth.

V lost 11 bases to trimming and J lost 2 bases; unmatched junction nucleotides: 9. Germline V gene lookup returns CDR1 SGHAT and CDR2 FQNNGV. The CDR3 covers 14 residues. The chain employs TRBV11-2 and TRBJ2-3; TRBD2 matches at 8 bases. This TCR was sampled from an adult who received the AZD1222 COVID-19 vaccine. The sample here was peripheral blood, taken 28 days after the second AZD1222 dose. This CDR3 reads CACGLAGDTDTQYF. The CDR3 nucleotides are TGTGCCTGTGGGCTAGCGGGCGACACAGATACGCAGTATTTT.